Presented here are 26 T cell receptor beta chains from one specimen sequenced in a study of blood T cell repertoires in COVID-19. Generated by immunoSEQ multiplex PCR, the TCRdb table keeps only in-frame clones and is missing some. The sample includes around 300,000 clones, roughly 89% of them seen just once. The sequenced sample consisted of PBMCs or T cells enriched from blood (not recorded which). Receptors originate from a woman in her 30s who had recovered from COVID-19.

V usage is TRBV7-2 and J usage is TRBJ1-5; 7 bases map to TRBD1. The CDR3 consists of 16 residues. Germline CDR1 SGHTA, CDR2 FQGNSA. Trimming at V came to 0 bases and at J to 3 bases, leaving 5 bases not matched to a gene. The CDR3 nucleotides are TGTGCCAGCAGCTTAGCGACAGGGCAATTCAATCAGCCCCAGCATTTT. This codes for CASSLATGQFNQPQHF.

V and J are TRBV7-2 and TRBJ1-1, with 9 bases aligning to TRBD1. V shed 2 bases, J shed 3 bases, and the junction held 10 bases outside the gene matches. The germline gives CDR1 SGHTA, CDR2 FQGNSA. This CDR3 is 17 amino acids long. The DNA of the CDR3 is TGTGCCAGCAGCTTAAAGAGGACAGGGGCCCTATACACTGAAGCTTTCTTT. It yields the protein CASSLKRTGALYTEAFF. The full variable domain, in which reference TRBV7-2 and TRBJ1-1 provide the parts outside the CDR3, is GAGVSQSPSNKVTEKGKDVELRCDPISGHTALYWYRQSLGQGLEFLIYFQGNSAPDKSGLPSDRFSAERTGGSVSTLTIQRTQQEDSAVYLCASSLKRTGALYTEAFFGQGTRLTVV.

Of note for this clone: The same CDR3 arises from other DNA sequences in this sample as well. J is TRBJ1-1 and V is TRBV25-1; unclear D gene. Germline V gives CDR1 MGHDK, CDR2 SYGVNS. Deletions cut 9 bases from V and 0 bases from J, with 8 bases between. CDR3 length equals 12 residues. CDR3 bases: TGTGCCAGTAGGGAGCTGAACACTGAAGCTTTCTTT. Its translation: CASRELNTEAFF.

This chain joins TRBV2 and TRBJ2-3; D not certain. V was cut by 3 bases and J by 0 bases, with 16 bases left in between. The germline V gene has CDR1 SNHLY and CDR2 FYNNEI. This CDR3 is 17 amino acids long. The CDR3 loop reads CASSDHEELPSTDTQYF. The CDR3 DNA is TGTGCCAGCAGTGATCACGAAGAACTACCTAGCACAGATACGCAGTATTTT.

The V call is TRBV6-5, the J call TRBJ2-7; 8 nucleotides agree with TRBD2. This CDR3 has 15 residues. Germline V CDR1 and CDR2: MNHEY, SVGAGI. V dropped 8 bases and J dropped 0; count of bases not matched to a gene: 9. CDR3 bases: TGTGCCAGCGGGAACGTAGCGGGGAACTCCTACGAGCAGTACTTC. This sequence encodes CASGNVAGNSYEQYF.

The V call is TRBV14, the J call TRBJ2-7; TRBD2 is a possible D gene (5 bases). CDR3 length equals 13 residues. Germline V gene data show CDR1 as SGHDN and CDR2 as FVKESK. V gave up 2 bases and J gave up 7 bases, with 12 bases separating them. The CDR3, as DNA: TGTGCCAGCAGCCAATTGAGGGAAGGGGAGCAGTACTTC. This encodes CASSQLREGEQYF.

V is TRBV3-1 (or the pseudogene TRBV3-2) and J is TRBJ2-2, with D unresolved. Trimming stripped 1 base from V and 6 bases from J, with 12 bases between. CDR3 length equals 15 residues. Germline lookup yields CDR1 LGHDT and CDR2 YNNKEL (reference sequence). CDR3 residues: CASSQVLSDSGELFF. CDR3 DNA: TGTGCCAGCAGCCAAGTTCTTTCCGACTCCGGGGAGCTGTTTTTT.

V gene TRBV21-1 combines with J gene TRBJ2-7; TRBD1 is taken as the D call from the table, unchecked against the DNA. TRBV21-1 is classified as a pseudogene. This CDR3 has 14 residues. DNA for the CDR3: TGTGCCAGCAGCGGACAGGGAACCGTCTTCGAGCAGTACTTC. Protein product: CASSGQGTVFEQYF.

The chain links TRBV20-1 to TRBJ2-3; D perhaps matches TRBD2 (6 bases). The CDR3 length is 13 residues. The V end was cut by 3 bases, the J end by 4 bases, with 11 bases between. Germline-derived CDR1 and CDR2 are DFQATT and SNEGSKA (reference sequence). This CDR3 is CSASETRPDTQYF. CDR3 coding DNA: TGCAGTGCTAGTGAGACTAGACCAGATACGCAGTATTTT.

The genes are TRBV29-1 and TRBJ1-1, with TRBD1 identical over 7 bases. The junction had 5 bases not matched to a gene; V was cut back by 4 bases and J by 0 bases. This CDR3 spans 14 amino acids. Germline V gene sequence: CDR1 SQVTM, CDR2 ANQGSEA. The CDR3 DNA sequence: TGCAGCGTTGGGGGGACAGCCATGAACACTGAAGCTTTCTTT. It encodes CSVGGTAMNTEAFF. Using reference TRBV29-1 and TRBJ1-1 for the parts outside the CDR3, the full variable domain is SAVISQKPSRDICQRGTSLTIQCQVDSQVTMMFWYRQQPGQSLTLIATANQGSEATYESGFVIDKFPISRPNLTFSTLTVSNMSPEDSSIYLCSVGGTAMNTEAFFGQGTRLTVV.

This CDR3 reads CASRRGDRGNQPQHF. The CDR3 DNA sequence: TGTGCCAGCAGGCGGGGAGACCGGGGCAATCAGCCCCAGCATTTT. The chain joins TRBV21-1 to TRBJ1-5. TRBV21-1 is a pseudogene locus. The CDR3 loop spans 15 amino acids.

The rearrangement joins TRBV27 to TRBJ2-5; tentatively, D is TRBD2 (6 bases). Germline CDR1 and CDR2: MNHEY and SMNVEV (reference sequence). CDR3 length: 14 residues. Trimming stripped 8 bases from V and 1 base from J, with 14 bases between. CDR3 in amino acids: CASRERAAQETQYF. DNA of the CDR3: TGTGCCAGCCGAGAGCGGGCCGCCCAAGAGACCCAGTACTTC.

The CDR3 here is CASSVEEETQYF. Written as DNA, the CDR3 is TGTGCCAGCAGCGTAGAGGAGGAGACCCAGTACTTC. The genes are TRBV9 and TRBJ2-5; D not resolved. In germline, CDR1 is SGDLS, CDR2 YYNGEE. CDR3 length: 12 residues. The germline V and J ends were trimmed by 0 bases and 5 bases, with 5 bases remaining between them.

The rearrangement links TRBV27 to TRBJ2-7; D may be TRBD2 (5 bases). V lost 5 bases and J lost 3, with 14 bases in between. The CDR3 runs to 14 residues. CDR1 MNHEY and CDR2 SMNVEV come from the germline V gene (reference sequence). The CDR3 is CASSPAGGGYEQYF. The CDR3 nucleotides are TGTGCCAGCAGTCCCGCGGGCGGAGGCTACGAGCAGTACTTC.

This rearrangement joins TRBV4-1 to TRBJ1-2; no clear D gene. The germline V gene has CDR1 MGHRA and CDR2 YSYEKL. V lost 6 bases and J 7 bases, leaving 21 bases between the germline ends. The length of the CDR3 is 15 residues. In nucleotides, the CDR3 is TGCGCCAGCAGGCCCGGAGTCGACCGGGTGTTTGGCTACACCTTC. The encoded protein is CASRPGVDRVFGYTF.

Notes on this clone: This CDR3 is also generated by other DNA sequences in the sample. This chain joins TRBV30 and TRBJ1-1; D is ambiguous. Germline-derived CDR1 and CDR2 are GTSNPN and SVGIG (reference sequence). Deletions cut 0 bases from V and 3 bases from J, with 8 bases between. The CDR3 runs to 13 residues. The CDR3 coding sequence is TGTGCCTGGAGTGTACACGGAGACACTGAAGCTTTCTTT. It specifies CAWSVHGDTEAFF. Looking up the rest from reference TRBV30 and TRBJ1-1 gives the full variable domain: SQTIHQWPATLVQPVGSPLSLECTVEGTSNPNLYWYRQAAGRGLQLLFYSVGIGQISSEVPQNLSASRPQDRQFILSSKKLLLSDSGFYLCAWSVHGDTEAFFGQGTRLTVV.

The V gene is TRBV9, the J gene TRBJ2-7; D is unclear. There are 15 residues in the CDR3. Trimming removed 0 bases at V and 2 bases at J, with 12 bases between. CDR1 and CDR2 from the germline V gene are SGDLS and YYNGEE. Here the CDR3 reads CASSVASGSAYEQYF. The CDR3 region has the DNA TGTGCCAGCAGCGTAGCTTCGGGTAGTGCCTACGAGCAGTACTTC.

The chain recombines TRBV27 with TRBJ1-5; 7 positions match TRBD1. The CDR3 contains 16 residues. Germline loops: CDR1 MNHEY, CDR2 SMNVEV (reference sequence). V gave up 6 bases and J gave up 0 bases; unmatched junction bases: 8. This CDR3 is CASSPGQVYSNQPQHF. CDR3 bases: TGTGCCAGCAGCCCAGGACAGGTTTATAGCAATCAGCCCCAGCATTTT.

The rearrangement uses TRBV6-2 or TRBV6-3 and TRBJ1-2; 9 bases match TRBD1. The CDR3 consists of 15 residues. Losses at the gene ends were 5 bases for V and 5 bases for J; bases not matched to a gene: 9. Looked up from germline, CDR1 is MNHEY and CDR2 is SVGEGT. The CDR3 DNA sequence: TGTGCCAGCAGTGGTACTTTGGGACAGGGATATGGCTACACCTTC. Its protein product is CASSGTLGQGYGYTF.

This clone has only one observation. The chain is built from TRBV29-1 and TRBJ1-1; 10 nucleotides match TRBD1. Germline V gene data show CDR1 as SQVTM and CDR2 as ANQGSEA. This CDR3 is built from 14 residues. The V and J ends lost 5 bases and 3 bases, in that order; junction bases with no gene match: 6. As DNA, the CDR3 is TGCAGCGTTACTCCAGGGACAGGGGACACTGAAGCTTTCTTT. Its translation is CSVTPGTGDTEAFF.

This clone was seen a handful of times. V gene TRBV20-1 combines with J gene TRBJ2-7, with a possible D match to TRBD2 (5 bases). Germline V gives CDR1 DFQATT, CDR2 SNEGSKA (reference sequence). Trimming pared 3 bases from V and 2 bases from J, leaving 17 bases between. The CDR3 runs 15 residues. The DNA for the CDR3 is TGCAGTGCTAGTGCCGGGATCGTTAACCCCTACGAGCAGTACTTC. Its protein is CSASAGIVNPYEQYF.

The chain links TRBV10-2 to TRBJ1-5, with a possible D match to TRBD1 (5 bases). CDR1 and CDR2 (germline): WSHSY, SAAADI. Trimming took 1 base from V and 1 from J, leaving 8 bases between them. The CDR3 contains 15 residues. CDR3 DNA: TGCGCCAGCAGTGAGTGGGGCAGCAGCAATCAGCCCCAGCATTTT. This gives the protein CASSEWGSSNQPQHF.

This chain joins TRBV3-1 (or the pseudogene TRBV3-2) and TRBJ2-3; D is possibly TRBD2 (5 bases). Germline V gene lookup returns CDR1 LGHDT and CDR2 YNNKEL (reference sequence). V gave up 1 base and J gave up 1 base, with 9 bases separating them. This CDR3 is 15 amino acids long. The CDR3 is CASSQGWGGTDTQYF. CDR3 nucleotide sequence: TGTGCCAGCAGCCAAGGTTGGGGAGGCACAGATACGCAGTATTTT.

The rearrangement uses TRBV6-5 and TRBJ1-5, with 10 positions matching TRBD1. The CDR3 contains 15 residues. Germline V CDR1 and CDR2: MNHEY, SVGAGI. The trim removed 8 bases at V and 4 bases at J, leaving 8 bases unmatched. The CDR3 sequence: CASGQGVRKNQPQHF. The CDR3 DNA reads TGTGCCAGCGGACAGGGGGTTAGAAAAAATCAGCCCCAGCATTTT.

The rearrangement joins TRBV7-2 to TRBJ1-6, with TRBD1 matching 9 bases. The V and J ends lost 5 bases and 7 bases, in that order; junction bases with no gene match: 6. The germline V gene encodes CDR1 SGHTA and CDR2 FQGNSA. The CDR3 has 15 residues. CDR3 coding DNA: TGTGCCAGCAGCCCACCGGGACAGGGAAATTCACCCCTCCACTTT. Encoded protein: CASSPPGQGNSPLHF.

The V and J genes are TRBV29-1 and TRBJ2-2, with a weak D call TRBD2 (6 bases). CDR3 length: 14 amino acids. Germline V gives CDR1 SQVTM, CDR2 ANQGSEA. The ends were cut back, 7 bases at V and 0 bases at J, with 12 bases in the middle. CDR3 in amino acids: CSGGLAANTGELFF. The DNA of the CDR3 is TGCAGCGGGGGACTCGCGGCGAACACCGGGGAGCTGTTTTTT.